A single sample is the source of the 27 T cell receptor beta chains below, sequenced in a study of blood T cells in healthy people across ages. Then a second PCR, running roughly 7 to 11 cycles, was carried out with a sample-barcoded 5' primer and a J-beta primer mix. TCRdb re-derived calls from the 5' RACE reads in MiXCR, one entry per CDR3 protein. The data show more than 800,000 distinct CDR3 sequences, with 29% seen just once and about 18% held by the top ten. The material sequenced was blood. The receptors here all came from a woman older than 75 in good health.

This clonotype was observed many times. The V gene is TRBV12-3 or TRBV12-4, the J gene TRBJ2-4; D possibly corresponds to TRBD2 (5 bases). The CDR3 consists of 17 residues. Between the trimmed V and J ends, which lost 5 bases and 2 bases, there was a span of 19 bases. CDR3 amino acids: CASSLWVLGSSKNIQYF. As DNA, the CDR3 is TGTGCCAGCAGTCTGTGGGTGCTGGGGAGTTCCAAAAACATTCAGTACTTC.

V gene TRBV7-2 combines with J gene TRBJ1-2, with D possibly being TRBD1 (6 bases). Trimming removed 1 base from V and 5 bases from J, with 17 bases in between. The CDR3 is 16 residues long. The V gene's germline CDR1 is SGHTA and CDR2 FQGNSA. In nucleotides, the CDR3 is TGTGCCAGCAGCTTAGGGAGCCTCGGGACATCTTATGGCTACACCTTC. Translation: CASSLGSLGTSYGYTF.

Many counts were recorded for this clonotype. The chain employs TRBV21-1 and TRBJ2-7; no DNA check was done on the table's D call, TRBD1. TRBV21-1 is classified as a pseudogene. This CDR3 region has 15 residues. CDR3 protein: CASSNAGTGDYEQYF. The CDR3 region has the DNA TGTGCCAGCAGCAATGCGGGGACGGGGGACTACGAGCAGTACTTC.

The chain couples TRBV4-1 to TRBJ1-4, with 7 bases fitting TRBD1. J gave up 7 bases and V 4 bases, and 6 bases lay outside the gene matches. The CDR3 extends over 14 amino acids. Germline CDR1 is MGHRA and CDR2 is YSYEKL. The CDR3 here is CASSPTGEFEKLFF. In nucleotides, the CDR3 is TGCGCCAGCAGCCCTACAGGGGAGTTTGAAAAACTGTTTTTT.

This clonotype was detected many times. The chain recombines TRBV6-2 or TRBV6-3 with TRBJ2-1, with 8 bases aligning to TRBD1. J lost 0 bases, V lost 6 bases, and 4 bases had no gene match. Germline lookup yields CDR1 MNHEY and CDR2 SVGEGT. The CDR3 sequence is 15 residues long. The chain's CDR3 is CASRTTGGSYNEQFF. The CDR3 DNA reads TGTGCCAGCAGGACTACAGGGGGCTCCTACAATGAGCAGTTCTTC.

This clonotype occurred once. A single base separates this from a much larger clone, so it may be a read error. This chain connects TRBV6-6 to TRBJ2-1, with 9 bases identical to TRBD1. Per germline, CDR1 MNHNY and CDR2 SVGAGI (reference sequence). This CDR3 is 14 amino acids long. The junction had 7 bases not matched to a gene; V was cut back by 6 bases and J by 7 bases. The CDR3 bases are TGTGCCAGCAGGTCGACCGGGACAGGGAATGAGCAGTTCTTC. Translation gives CASRSTGTGNEQFF.

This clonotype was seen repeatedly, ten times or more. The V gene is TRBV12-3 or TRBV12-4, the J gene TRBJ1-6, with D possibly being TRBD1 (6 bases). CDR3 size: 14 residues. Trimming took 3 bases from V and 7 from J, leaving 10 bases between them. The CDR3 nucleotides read TGTGCCAGCAGTTTTTCAGGGGTCAATTCACCCCTCCACTTT. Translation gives CASSFSGVNSPLHF.

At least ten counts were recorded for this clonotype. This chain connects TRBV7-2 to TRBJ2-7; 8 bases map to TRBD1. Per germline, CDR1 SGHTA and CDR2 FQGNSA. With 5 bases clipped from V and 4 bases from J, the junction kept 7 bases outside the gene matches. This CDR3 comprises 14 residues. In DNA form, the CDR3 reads TGTGCCAGCAGCCCACACAGGGGGATTTACGAGCAGTACTTC. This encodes CASSPHRGIYEQYF.

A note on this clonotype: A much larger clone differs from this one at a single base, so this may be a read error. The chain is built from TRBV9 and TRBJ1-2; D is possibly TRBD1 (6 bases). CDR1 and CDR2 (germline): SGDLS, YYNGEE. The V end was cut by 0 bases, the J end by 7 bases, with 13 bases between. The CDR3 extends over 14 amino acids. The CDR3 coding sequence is TGTGCCAGCAGCGTAGATCCCACAGGGTCTGGCTACACCTTC. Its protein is CASSVDPTGSGYTF.

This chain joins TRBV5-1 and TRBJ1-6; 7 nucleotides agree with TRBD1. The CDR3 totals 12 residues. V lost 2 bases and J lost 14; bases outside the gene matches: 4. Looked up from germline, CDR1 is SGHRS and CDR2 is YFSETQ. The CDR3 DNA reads TGCGCCAGCAGCTTACAGGGGCAATCCCTCCACTTT. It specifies CASSLQGQSLHF.

The CDR3 nucleotides are TGTGCCAGCAGTGAAGTTCTGGGAGGGATCGGCTACACCTTC. Amino acid sequence: CASSEVLGGIGYTF. The chain recombines TRBV2 with TRBJ1-2; no clear D. The germline V gene has CDR1 SNHLY and CDR2 FYNNEI. CDR3 size: 14 residues. The V gene lost 1 base and the J gene lost 8 bases, with 14 bases spanning the gap.

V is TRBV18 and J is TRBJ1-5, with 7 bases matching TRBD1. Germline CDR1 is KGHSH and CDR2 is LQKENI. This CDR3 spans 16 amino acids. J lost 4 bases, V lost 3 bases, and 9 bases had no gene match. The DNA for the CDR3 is TGTGCCAGCTCACCGGGGCTACAGGGGACTAATCAGCCCCAGCATTTT. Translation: CASSPGLQGTNQPQHF.

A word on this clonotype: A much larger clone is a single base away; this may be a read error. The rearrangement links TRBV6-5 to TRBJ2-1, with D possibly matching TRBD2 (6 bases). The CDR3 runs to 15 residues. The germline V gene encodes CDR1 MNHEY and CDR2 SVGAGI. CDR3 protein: CASSYSGEAYNVQFF. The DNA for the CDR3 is TGTGCCAGCAGTTACTCGGGGGAGGCGTACAATGTGCAGTTCTTC.

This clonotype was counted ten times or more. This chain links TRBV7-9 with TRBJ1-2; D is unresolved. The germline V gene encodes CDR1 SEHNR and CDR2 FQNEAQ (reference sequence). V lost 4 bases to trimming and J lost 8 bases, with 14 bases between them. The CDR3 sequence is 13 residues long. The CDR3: CASSYDGGLGYTF. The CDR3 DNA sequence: TGTGCCAGCAGCTATGACGGCGGGCTGGGCTACACCTTC.

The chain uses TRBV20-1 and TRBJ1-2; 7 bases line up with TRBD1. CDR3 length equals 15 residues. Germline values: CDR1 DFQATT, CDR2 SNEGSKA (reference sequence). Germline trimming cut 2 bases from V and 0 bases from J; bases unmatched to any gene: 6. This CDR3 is CSARPEGQTNYGYTF. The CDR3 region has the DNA TGCAGTGCTAGACCGGAGGGACAGACTAACTATGGCTACACCTTC.

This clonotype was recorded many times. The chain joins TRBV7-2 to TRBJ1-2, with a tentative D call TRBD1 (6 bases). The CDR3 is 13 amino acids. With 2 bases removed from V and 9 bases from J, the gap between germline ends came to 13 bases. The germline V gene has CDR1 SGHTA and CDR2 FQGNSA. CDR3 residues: CASSLQGRYRYTF. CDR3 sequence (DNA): TGTGCCAGCAGCTTACAGGGGCGGTATCGCTACACCTTC.

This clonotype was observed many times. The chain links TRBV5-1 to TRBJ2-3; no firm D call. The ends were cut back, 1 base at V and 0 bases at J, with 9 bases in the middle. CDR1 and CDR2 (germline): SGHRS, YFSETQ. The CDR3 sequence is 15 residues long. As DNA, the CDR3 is TGCGCCAGCAGCTTGAATTTGGGGAGCACAGATACGCAGTATTTT. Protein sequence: CASSLNLGSTDTQYF.

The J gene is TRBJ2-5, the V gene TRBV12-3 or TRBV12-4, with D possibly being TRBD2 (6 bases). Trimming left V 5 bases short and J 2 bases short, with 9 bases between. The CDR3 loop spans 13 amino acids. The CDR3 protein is CASSAGRQETQYF. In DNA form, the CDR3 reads TGTGCCAGCAGTGCAGGGAGGCAAGAGACCCAGTACTTC.

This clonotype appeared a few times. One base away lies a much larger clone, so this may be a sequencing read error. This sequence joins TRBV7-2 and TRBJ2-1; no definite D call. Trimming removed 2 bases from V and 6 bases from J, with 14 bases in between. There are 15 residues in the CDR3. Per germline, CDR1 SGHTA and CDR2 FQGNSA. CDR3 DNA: TGTGCCAGCAGCTTACTCATAGCACAAGGCAATGAGCAGTTCTTC. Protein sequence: CASSLLIAQGNEQFF.

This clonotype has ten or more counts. CDR3 DNA sequence: TGCAGCGTTGGGGGTGGTCCCGGGAATCAGCCCCAGCATTTT. Translation: CSVGGGPGNQPQHF. This chain joins TRBV29-1 and TRBJ1-5; no clear D. V was clipped by 4 bases and J by 4 bases, with 14 bases between them. Germline CDR1 and CDR2: SQVTM and ANQGSEA. The CDR3 covers 14 residues.

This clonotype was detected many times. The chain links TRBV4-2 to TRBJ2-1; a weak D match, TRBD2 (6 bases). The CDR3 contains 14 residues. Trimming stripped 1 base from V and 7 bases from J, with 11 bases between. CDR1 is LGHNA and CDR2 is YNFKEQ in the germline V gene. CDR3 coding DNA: TGTGCCAGCAGCCAAGCGGGACTTGCAAATGAGCAGTTCTTC. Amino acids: CASSQAGLANEQFF.

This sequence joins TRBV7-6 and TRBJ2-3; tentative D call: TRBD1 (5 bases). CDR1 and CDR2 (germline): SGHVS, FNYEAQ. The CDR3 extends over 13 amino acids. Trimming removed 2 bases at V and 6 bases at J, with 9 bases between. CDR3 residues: CASSLKGADTQYF. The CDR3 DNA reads TGTGCCAGCAGCTTAAAAGGGGCTGATACGCAGTATTTT. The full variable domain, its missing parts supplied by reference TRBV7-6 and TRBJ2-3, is GAGVSQSPRYKVTKRGQDVALRCDPISGHVSLYWYRQALGQGPEFLTYFNYEAQQDKSGLPNDRFSAERPEGSISTLTIQRTEQRDSAMYRCASSLKGADTQYFGPGTRLTVL.

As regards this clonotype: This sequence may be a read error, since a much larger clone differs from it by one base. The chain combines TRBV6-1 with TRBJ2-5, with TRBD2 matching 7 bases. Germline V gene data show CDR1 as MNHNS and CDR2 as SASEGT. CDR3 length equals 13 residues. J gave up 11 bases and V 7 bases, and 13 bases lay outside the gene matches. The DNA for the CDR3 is TGTGCCAGCAAGAGCGGGGTTTACAATGAGCAGTACTTC. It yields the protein CASKSGVYNEQYF.

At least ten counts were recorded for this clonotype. The CDR3 protein is CASTTGQEYNEQFF. Written as DNA, the CDR3 is TGCGCCAGCACTACGGGACAGGAATACAATGAGCAGTTCTTC. This chain joins TRBV10-2 and TRBJ2-1; 8 bases are shared with TRBD1. The CDR3 has 14 amino acids. J gave up 4 bases and V 7 bases, and 6 bases lay outside the gene matches. Germline-derived CDR1 and CDR2 are WSHSY and SAAADI.

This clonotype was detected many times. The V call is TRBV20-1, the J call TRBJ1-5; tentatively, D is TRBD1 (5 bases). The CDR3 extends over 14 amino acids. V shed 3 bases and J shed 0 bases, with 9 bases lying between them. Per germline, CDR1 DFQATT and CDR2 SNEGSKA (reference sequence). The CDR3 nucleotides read TGCAGTGCTAGGGACAACCATAGCAATCAGCCCCAGCATTTT. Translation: CSARDNHSNQPQHF.

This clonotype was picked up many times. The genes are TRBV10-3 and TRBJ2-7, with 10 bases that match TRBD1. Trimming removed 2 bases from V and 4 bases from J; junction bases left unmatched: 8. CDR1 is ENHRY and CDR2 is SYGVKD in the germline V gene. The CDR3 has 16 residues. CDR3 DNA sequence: TGTGCCATCAGTGAGCCGGGGTCGGGACAGGGGTACGAGCAGTACTTC. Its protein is CAISEPGSGQGYEQYF.

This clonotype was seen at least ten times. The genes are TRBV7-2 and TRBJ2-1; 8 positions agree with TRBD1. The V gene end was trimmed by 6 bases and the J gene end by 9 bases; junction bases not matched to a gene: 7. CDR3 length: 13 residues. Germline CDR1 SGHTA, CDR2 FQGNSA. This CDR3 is CASRADRAAEQFF. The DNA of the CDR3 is TGTGCCAGCAGAGCGGACAGGGCGGCTGAGCAGTTCTTC.